This TCR beta chain appears in the sequencing data of a study of shared clonotypes between healthy human individuals. Notes on the study in general: Memory subsets had estimated richness that was generally smaller than that of naive subsets. The diversity represented, both genetic and in exposure history, was limited by few donors.

CDR1 is MNHEY, CDR2 SVGAGI, per germline. V lost 7 bases to trimming and J lost 3 bases; unmatched junction nucleotides: 2. This CDR3 comprises 14 residues. About this clone itself: The target antigen is unknown.

TCRdb's table, derived via immunoSEQ multiplex PCR, lists solely in-frame clones and lacks some. The sample includes about 2 million clones, around 96% of them seen just once. CD45RO-negative, CCR7-positively selected cells formed the naive CD8 fraction, excluding terminally differentiated effector memory CD45RA+ cells. The origin of this receptor is a man aged 18 to 30 in good health. The specimen sequenced was naive CD8+ T cells sorted from blood. The chain is built from TRBV6-5 and TRBJ2-2; 10 bases align to TRBD1. CDR3 region: CASIGTGDTGELFF. In nucleotides, the CDR3 is TGTGCCAGCATTGGGACAGGGGACACCGGGGAGCTGTTTTTT.